These T cell receptor beta chains were read from a single sample in a study of blood T cell repertoires in COVID-19. Clones were sequenced by immunoSEQ multiplex PCR, and TCRdb holds only the in-frame ones, with some missing. This table holds roughly 180,000 clones, more than 70% found once. Sequencing was done on a sample of peripheral blood. Receptors originate from a woman aged 55-70 years with acute or convalescent COVID-19. CDR3s include the opening cysteine and the closing phenylalanine or tryptophan. Each record gives: clone size, V gene, J gene, D gene, CDR3 DNA, CDR3 protein. D genes are given only for firm matches. Clone size, where shown, is once, few, many, or a class for clones that have expanded.

>-|TRBV15|TRBJ1-5|TRBD1
TGTGCCACCAGCAGGAGGGGGGACAGCCATCAGCCCCAGCATTTT
CATSRRGDSHQPQHF
>few|TRBV18|TRBJ1-1|-
TGTGCCAGCACGCGACGAGCGGACACTGAAGCTTTCTTT
CASTRRADTEAFF
>once|TRBV20-1|TRBJ2-3|-
TGCAGTGCTAGCGGAGGAGATACGCAGTATTTT
CSASGGDTQYF
>few|TRBV19|TRBJ1-1|TRBD1
TGTGCCAGTAGCACCGACAGGGGCGTAGAAGCTTTCTTT
CASSTDRGVEAFF
>-|TRBV3-1/TRBV3-2|TRBJ1-1|-
TGTGCCAGCAGCCAAGGGGCGGGGAACACTGAAGCTTTCTTT
CASSQGAGNTEAFF
>-|TRBV7-6|TRBJ2-1|TRBD2
TGTGCCAGCAGCCCCGGGACTAACGGGGATGAGCAGTTCTTC
CASSPGTNGDEQFF
>-|TRBV5-8|TRBJ1-5|-
TGTGCCAGCAGCCGGGGTAGGAACACTTTGGGCAATCAGCCCCAGCATTTT
CASSRGRNTLGNQPQHF
>-|TRBV3-1/TRBV3-2|TRBJ2-1|TRBD2
TGTGCCAGCAGCCAAGATACGCTAGCGGGAAGCGATGAGCAGTTCTTC
CASSQDTLAGSDEQFF
>-|TRBV2|TRBJ2-1|TRBD2
TGTGCCAGCACCGGGACTAGCGGATACAATGAGCAGTTCTTC
CASTGTSGYNEQFF
>-|TRBV5-1|TRBJ1-2|-
TGCGCCAGCAGCTTGGCCGAGGGGGCTAACTATGGCTACACCTTC
CASSLAEGANYGYTF
>-|TRBV5-8|TRBJ2-7|-
TGTGCCAGCAGCTTGGGGGGAACGGGATACGAGCAGTACTTC
CASSLGGTGYEQYF
>-|TRBV6-6|TRBJ2-1|-
TGTGCCAGCAGCCTACCGGGGCGGGATAATTCGGGGCGATCCGAGCGGAGCCTTTTCTTC
CASSLPGRDNSGRSERSLFF
>-|TRBV29-1|TRBJ1-1|-
TGCAGCGTTTGGCCAGGGATCACTGAAGCTTTCTTT
CSVWPGITEAFF
>-|TRBV30|TRBJ1-2|TRBD1
TGTGCCTGGAGGTTACAGGGGTCTAGTGGCTACACCTTC
CAWRLQGSSGYTF
>-|TRBV6-5|TRBJ2-7|-
TGTGCCAGCAGAATTACACCCGGACAGTTATACGAGCAGTACTTC
CASRITPGQLYEQYF